These 15 T cell receptor beta chains were all obtained from the same sample, sequenced in a study of T-cell memory formation after mild COVID-19. TCRdb analysed the 5' RACE reads with MiXCR anew, one entry per CDR3 protein. This sample carries roughly 14,000 distinct CDR3 sequences, around a fifth of them seen once, and the ten largest clones take 50% to 65%. The sample taken for sequencing was PBMCs or a T cell subset sorted from them (not recorded which). These TCRs come from a man younger than 35 who had mild COVID-19 (a few samples of this study predate the infection). Cell type and time point are not known.

Many counts were recorded for this clonotype. The V call is TRBV7-9, the J call TRBJ1-2; no reliable D call. Germline V gives CDR1 SEHNR, CDR2 FQNEAQ (reference sequence). This CDR3 region has 19 residues. V lost 4 bases to trimming and J lost 3 bases, with 27 bases between them. The CDR3 DNA is TGTGCCAGCAGCTCTCCTCCGGGGAGGGTAGCATGGGCGGACTATGGCTACACCTTC. Protein product: CASSSPPGRVAWADYGYTF.

This clonotype was seen repeatedly, ten times or more. DNA for the CDR3: TGCGCCAGCAGCTTGGGAGGGGCCTCTAATAGTGAGCAGTTCTTC. This codes for CASSLGGASNSEQFF. The V call is TRBV5-1, the J call TRBJ2-1; TRBD1 or TRBD2 may be the D gene (5 bases each). Looked up from germline, CDR1 is SGHRS and CDR2 is YFSETQ. Trimming pared 0 bases from V and 9 bases from J, leaving 16 bases between. CDR3 size: 15 residues.

The chain is built from TRBV24-1 and TRBJ2-7, with TRBD1 identical over 10 bases. Germline assignment: CDR1 KGHDR and CDR2 SFDVKD. The CDR3 runs to 15 residues. J was trimmed by 5 bases and V by 4 bases; bases with no gene match: 7. This CDR3 is CATSESGTGVNEQYF. CDR3 in DNA: TGTGCCACCAGTGAATCCGGGACAGGGGTCAACGAGCAGTACTTC.

This sequence joins TRBV6-1 and TRBJ1-2; D is unclear. Trimming removed 1 base from V and 4 bases from J, with 10 bases in between. The V gene's germline CDR1 is MNHNS and CDR2 SASEGT. This CDR3 comprises 14 residues. The CDR3 sequence: CASSEESWLYGYTF. CDR3 coding DNA: TGTGCCAGCAGTGAAGAGAGTTGGCTCTATGGCTACACCTTC.

This clonotype is a singleton in its sample. The V and J genes are TRBV28 and TRBJ1-5; D gene uncertain. Germline V gene lookup returns CDR1 MDHEN and CDR2 SYDVKM. The CDR3 length is 14 residues. Trimming removed 6 bases from V and 1 base from J, with 10 bases in between. CDR3: CASRPRASNQPQHF. CDR3 in DNA: TGTGCCAGCAGGCCCCGGGCGAGCAATCAGCCCCAGCATTTT.

This chain uses TRBV15 with TRBJ1-1, with D possibly being TRBD1 (5 bases). V shed 2 bases and J shed 10 bases, with 20 bases lying between them. The V gene's germline CDR1 is LNHNV and CDR2 YYDKDF (reference sequence). CDR3 size: 15 residues. The CDR3 loop reads CATSRNRAEAGLAFF. Here the CDR3 DNA reads TGTGCCACCAGCAGAAACCGGGCCGAGGCAGGGTTAGCTTTCTTT. Full variable domain (missing parts from reference TRBV15 and TRBJ1-1): DAMVIQNPRYQVTQFGKPVTLSCSQTLNHNVMYWYQQKSSQAPKLLFHYYDKDFNNEADTPDNFQSRRPNTSFCFLDIRSPGLGDTAMYLCATSRNRAEAGLAFFGQGTRLTVV.

CDR3 DNA: TGCGCCAGCAGCTCCGGGGACCTCGGCACTGAAGCTTTCTTT. Protein product: CASSSGDLGTEAFF. The chain has TRBV5-1 and TRBJ1-1, with D possibly TRBD1 on 5 matching bases. Germline V gives CDR1 SGHRS, CDR2 YFSETQ. The CDR3 extends over 14 amino acids. V lost 3 bases to trimming and J lost 4 bases, with 13 bases between them.

The chain links TRBV7-2 to TRBJ1-1; D uncertain. Germline CDR1 reads SGHTA; CDR2 reads FQGNSA. Trimming stripped 7 bases from V and 3 bases from J, with 12 bases between. The CDR3 runs to 13 residues. CDR3 amino acids: CASTFRRHTEAFF. CDR3 DNA sequence: TGTGCCAGCACCTTTCGGAGGCACACTGAAGCTTTCTTT.

This clonotype occurred many times. V usage is TRBV28 and J usage is TRBJ2-3, with 8 bases that match TRBD1. There are 15 residues in the CDR3. The V gene's germline CDR1 is MDHEN and CDR2 SYDVKM. V was clipped by 7 bases and J by 1 base; unmatched bases: 7. The chain's CDR3 is CASTATGVGTDTQYF. Here the CDR3 DNA reads TGTGCCAGCACCGCGACAGGGGTCGGCACAGATACGCAGTATTTT.

This clonotype was seen many times. The rearrangement links TRBV7-9 to TRBJ2-1, with 12 bases lining up with TRBD2. The CDR3 covers 16 residues. V lost 2 bases and J lost 3; bases outside the gene matches: 2. Germline V gene data show CDR1 as SEHNR and CDR2 as FQNEAQ (reference sequence). CDR3 coding DNA: TGTGCCAGCAGCTTACTAGCGGGGGGGCTCTACAATGAGCAGTTCTTC. Protein sequence: CASSLLAGGLYNEQFF.

CDR3 sequence (DNA): TGCGCCAGCAGCCAAACCAGGGACACCGGGGAGCTGTTTTTT. This translates into CASSQTRDTGELFF. This chain uses TRBV4-1 with TRBJ2-2, with D perhaps TRBD1 (5 bases). The ends were cut back, 2 bases at V and 3 bases at J, with 7 bases in the middle. Germline V lookup: CDR1 MGHRA, CDR2 YSYEKL. This CDR3 contains 14 residues.

The table lists this clonotype with many counts. The chain carries TRBV5-5 and TRBJ1-1, with 7 bases aligning to TRBD1. V dropped 5 bases and J dropped 3; count of bases not matched to a gene: 7. Per germline, CDR1 SGHKS and CDR2 YYEKEE (reference sequence). The CDR3 consists of 14 residues. The DNA of the CDR3 is TGTGCCAGCAGTCAACCCAGGGGGGACACTGAAGCTTTCTTT. Residues: CASSQPRGDTEAFF. Together with reference TRBV5-5 and TRBJ1-1, the CDR3 gives the full variable domain: DAGVTQSPTHLIKTRGQQVTLRCSPISGHKSVSWYQQVLGQGPQFIFQYYEKEERGRGNFPDRFSARQFPNYSSELNVNALLLGDSALYLCASSQPRGDTEAFFGQGTRLTVV.

CDR3 loop: CASSLETLAGDPYEQYF. The DNA for the CDR3 is TGTGCCAGCAGCTTAGAGACGCTAGCGGGAGACCCCTACGAGCAGTACTTC. The rearrangement uses TRBV7-2 and TRBJ2-7, with 10 bases aligning to TRBD2. Germline lookup yields CDR1 SGHTA and CDR2 FQGNSA. The V and J ends lost 1 base and 2 bases, in that order; junction bases with no gene match: 8. There are 17 residues in the CDR3.

There are many counts of this clonotype. V and J are TRBV30 and TRBJ1-2; D remains ambiguous. The CDR3 consists of 15 residues. V lost 0 bases to trimming and J lost 4 bases, with 15 bases between them. Germline values: CDR1 GTSNPN, CDR2 SVGIG (reference sequence). The CDR3 DNA reads TGTGCCTGGAGTGTACAAGTGGATTGGGCCTATGGCTACACCTTC. Its translation is CAWSVQVDWAYGYTF.

The V gene is TRBV12-3 or TRBV12-4, the J gene TRBJ2-3; D remains ambiguous. The ends were cut back, 1 base at V and 2 bases at J, with 7 bases in the middle. The CDR3 contains 14 residues. Here the CDR3 DNA reads TGTGCCAGCAGTTTAGGCTCGAACACAGATACGCAGTATTTT. Protein: CASSLGSNTDTQYF.